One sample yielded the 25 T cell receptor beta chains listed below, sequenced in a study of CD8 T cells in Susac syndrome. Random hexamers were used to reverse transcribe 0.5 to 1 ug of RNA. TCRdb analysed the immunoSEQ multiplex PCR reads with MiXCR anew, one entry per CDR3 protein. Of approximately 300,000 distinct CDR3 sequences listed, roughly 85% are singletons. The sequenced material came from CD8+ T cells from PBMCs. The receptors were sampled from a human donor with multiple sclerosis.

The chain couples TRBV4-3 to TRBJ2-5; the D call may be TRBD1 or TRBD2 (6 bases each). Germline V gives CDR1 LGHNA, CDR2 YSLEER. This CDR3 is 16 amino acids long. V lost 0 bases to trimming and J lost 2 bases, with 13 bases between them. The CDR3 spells CASSQEMGGLQETQYF. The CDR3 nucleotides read TGCGCCAGCAGCCAAGAAATGGGGGGCCTGCAAGAGACCCAGTACTTC.

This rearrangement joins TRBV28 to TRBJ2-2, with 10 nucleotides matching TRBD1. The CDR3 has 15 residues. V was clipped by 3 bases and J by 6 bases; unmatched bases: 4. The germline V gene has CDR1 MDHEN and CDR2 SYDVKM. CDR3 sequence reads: CASSFPGQGAGELFF. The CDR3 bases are TGTGCCAGCAGTTTCCCCGGACAGGGGGCCGGGGAGCTGTTTTTT.

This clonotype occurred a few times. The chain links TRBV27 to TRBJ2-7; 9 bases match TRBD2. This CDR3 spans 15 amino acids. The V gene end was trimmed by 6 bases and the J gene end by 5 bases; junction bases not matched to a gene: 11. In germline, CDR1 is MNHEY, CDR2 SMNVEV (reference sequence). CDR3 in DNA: TGTGCCAGCAGCCCCCTCATAGCGGGAGAACACGAGCAGTACTTC. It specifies CASSPLIAGEHEQYF.

CDR3 bases: TGTGCCAGCAGCCCAGCAACAGGGGACGAGCAGTACTTC. Protein sequence: CASSPATGDEQYF. This chain joins TRBV7-3 and TRBJ2-7; 7 bases align to TRBD1. The length of the CDR3 is 13 residues. Germline CDR1 reads SGHTA; CDR2 reads FQGTGA. The V segment lost 5 bases and the J segment 5 bases; nucleotides outside the gene matches: 6.

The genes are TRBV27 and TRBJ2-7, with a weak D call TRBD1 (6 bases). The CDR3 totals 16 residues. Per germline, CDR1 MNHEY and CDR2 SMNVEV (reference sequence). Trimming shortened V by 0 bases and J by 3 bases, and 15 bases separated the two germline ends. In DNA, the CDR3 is TGTGCCAGCAGTTTATCTGGCGGACAGAAAATCTACGAGCAGTACTTC. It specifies CASSLSGGQKIYEQYF.

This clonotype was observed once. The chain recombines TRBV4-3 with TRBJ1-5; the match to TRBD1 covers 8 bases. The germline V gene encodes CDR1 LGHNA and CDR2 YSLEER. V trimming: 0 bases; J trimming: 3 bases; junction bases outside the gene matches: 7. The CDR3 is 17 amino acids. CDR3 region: CASSQDVDRGYNQPQHF. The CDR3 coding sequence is TGCGCCAGCAGCCAAGATGTAGACAGGGGATACAATCAGCCCCAGCATTTT.

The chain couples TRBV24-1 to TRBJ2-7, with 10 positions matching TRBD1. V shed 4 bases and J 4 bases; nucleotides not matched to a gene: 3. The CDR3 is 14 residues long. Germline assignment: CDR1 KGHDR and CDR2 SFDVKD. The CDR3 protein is CATSETGGTYEQYF. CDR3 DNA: TGTGCCACCAGTGAGACAGGGGGCACGTACGAGCAGTACTTC.

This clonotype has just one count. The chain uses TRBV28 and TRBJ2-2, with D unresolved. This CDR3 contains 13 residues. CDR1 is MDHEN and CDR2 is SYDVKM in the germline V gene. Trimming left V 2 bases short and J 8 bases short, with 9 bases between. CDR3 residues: CASSLNPVGELFF. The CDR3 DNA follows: TGTGCCAGCAGTTTAAATCCGGTGGGGGAGCTGTTTTTT.

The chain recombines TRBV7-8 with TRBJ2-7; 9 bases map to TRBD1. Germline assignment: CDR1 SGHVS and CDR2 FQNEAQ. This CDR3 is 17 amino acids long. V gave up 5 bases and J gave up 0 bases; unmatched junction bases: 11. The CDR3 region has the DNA TGTGCCAGCAGCCCGGGACAGGGTGGATTAAGCTCCTACGAGCAGTACTTC. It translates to CASSPGQGGLSSYEQYF.

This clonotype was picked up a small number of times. The CDR3 loop is CASSLQGVNQPQHF. The CDR3 DNA reads TGTGCCAGCAGCTTACAGGGGGTCAATCAGCCCCAGCATTTT. The V call is TRBV5-5, the J call TRBJ1-5; TRBD1 aligns across 8 bases. The V and J ends lost 2 bases and 3 bases, in that order; junction bases with no gene match: 1. CDR1 SGHKS and CDR2 YYEKEE come from the germline V gene (reference sequence). The CDR3 covers 14 residues.

The CDR3 nucleotides are TGTGCCAGTAGTATACCCCTTGGCGGACCCTACAATGAGCAGTTCTTC. Amino acid sequence: CASSIPLGGPYNEQFF. The gene calls are TRBV19 and TRBJ2-1; D gene ambiguous. The CDR3 runs to 16 residues. The germline CDR1 and CDR2 sequences are LNHDA and SQIVND (reference sequence). With 2 bases removed from V and 2 bases from J, the gap between germline ends came to 13 bases.

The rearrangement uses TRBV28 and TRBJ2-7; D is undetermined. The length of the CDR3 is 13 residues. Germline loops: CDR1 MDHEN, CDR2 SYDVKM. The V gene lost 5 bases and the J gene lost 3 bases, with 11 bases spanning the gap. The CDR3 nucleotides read TGTGCCAGCAGTCGTGAGGTTATCTACGAGCAGTACTTC. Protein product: CASSREVIYEQYF.

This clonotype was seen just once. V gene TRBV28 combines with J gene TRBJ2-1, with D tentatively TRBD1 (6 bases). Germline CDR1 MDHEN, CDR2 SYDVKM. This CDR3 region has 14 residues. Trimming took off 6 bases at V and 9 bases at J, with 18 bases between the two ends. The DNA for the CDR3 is TGTGCCAGCAGGCCGACAGGTCCCCTTCTTGAGCAGTTCTTC. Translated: CASRPTGPLLEQFF.

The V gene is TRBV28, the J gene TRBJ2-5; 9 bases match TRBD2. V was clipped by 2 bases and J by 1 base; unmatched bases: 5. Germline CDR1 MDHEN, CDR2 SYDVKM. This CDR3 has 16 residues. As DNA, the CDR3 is TGTGCCAGCAGTTTAGGAACTAGCGGGCTCCAAGAGACCCAGTACTTC. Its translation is CASSLGTSGLQETQYF. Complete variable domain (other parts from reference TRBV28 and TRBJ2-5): DVKVTQSSRYLVKRTGEKVFLECVQDMDHENMFWYRQDPGLGLRLIYFSYDVKMKEKGDIPEGYSVSREKKERFSLILESASTNQTSMYLCASSLGTSGLQETQYFGPGTRLLVL.

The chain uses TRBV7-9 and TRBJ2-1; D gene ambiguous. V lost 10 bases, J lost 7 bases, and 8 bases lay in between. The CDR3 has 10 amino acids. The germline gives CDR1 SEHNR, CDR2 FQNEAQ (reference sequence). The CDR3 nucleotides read TGTGCCAACACTGAGAATGAGCAGTTCTTC. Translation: CANTENEQFF.

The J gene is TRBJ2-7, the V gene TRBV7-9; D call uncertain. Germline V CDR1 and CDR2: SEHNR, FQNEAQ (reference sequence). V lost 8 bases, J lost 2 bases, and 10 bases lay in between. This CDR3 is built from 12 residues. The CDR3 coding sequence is TGTGCCAGCGGGCTGGCCGCCTACGAGCAGTACTTC. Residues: CASGLAAYEQYF.

The CDR3 sequence: CASSLPTRGTGSGTEAFF. For the CDR3, the DNA is TGTGCCAGCAGCTTACCAACCCGGGGGACAGGGTCGGGCACTGAAGCTTTCTTT. V is TRBV7-8 and J is TRBJ1-1, with 9 bases that match TRBD1. Per germline, CDR1 SGHVS and CDR2 FQNEAQ. There are 18 residues in the CDR3. Unmatched junction bases numbered 14, after V lost 2 bases and J lost 4 bases. The full variable domain, with the rest looked up from reference TRBV7-8 and TRBJ1-1, is GAGVSQSPRYKVAKRGQDVALRCDPISGHVSLFWYQQALGQGPEFLTYFQNEAQLDKSGLPSDRFFAERPEGSVSTLKIQRTQQEDSAVYLCASSLPTRGTGSGTEAFFGQGTRLTVV.

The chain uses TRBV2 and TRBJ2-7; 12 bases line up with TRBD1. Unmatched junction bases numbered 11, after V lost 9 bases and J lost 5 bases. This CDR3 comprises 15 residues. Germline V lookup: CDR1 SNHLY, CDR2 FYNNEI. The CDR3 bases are TGTGCCAGAGAAAATGGGACAGGGGGCATCCACGAGCAGTACTTC. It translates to CARENGTGGIHEQYF.

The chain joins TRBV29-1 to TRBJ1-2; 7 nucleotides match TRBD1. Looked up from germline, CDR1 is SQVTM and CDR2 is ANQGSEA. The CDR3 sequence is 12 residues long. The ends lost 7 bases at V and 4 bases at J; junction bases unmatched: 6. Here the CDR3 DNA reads TGCAGCGGGCTCCGGGACAGCTATGGCTACACCTTC. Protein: CSGLRDSYGYTF.

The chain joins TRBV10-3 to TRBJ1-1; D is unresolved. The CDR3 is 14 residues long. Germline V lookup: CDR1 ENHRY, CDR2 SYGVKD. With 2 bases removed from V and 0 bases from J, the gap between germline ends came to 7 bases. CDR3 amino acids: CAISERRVNTEAFF. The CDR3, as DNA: TGTGCCATCAGTGAGAGACGAGTGAACACTGAAGCTTTCTTT.

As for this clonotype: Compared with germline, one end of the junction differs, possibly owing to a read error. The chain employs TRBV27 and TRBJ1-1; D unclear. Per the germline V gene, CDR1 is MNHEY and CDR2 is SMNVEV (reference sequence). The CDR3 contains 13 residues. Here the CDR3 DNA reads TGTGCCAGCACTTTATTTTCGGCAGCAGAAGCTTTCTTT. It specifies CASTLFSAAEAFF.

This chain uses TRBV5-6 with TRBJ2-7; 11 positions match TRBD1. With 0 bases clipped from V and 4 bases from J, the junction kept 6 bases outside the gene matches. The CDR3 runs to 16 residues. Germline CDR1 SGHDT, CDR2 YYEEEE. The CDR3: CASSLVRTGGMYEQYF. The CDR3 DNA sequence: TGTGCCAGCAGCTTGGTCCGGACAGGGGGCATGTACGAGCAGTACTTC.

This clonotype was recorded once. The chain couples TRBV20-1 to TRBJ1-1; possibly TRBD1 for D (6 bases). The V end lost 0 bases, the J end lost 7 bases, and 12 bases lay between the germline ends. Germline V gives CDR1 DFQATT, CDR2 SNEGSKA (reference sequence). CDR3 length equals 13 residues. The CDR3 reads CSARDLKGGEAFF. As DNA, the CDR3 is TGCAGTGCTAGAGATTTGAAAGGGGGTGAAGCTTTCTTT.

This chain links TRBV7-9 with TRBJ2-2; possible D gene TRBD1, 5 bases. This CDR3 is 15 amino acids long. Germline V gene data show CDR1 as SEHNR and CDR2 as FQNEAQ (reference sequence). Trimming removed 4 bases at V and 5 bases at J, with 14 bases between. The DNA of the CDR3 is TGTGCCAGCAGCTCTCCAGGGTTCGGGACCGGGGAGCTGTTTTTT. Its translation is CASSSPGFGTGELFF.

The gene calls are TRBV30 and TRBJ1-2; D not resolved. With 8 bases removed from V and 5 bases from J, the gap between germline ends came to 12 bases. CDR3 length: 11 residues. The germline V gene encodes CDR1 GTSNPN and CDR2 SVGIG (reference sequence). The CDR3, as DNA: TGTGCCCGGGAGACGGATTATGGCTACACCTTC. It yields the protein CARETDYGYTF.